A selection of T cell receptor beta chains follows, all from one sample in a study of beta chain features in type 1 diabetes. Method: immunoSEQ multiplex PCR; TCRdb's copy keeps in-frame clones and lacks some. The repertoire consists of 600,000 or so clones, with 9.5% to 15% occurring once and the leading ten covering around 0.12%. Sequences were obtained from naive CD4+ T cells from blood. The receptors here all came from a man between 25 and 39 years old with type 1 diabetes. Both conserved end residues are part of each CDR3. A D gene is named only where the DNA matches it firmly. Where a row states a size, it is once, few, many or the class of an expanded clone; other rows omit it.

CDR3 length	clone size	D gene	V gene	J gene	CDR3 protein	CDR3 DNA
12	NA	NA	TRBV7-2	TRBJ2-5	CASSPGEETQYF	TGTGCCAGCAGCCCAGGGGAAGAGACCCAGTACTTC
14	NA	NA	TRBV7-2	TRBJ1-1	CASSLGQDSTEAFF	TGTGCCAGCAGCTTAGGTCAGGACAGCACTGAAGCTTTCTTT
13	few	NA	TRBV29-1	TRBJ1-2	CSVLFQGEYGYTF	TGCAGCGTCCTATTCCAGGGAGAATACGGCTACACCTTC
16	NA	TRBD1	TRBV11-2	TRBJ1-4	CASSLGQGFQGEKLFF	TGTGCCAGCAGCTTGGGACAGGGTTTTCAGGGGGAAAAACTGTTTTTT
15	NA	NA	TRBV11-3	TRBJ2-3	CASSPIWTVADTQYF	TGTGCCAGCAGCCCCATATGGACTGTGGCAGATACGCAGTATTTT
12	few	NA	TRBV29-1	TRBJ1-1	CSVEDPRTWAFF	TGCAGCGTTGAAGATCCTAGGACTTGGGCTTTCTTT
13	NA	NA	TRBV2	TRBJ1-2	CASSLTGAAGYTF	TGTGCCAGCAGTCTGACCGGGGCGGCAGGCTACACCTTC
14	NA	NA	TRBV19	TRBJ1-2	CASSLNGVDYGYTF	TGTGCCAGTAGTCTCAACGGTGTCGACTATGGCTACACCTTC
16	few	NA	TRBV11-3	TRBJ2-2	CASSWAGTSNTGELFF	TGTGCCAGCAGCTGGGCTGGTACTTCGAACACCGGGGAGCTGTTTTTT
14	NA	NA	TRBV5-1	TRBJ2-3	CASSLGEITDTQYF	TGCGCCAGCAGCTTAGGTGAGATAACAGATACGCAGTATTTT
17	NA	NA	TRBV9	TRBJ1-1	CASSGGARRGRNTEAFF	TGTGCCAGCAGCGGAGGGGCCCGACGGGGGAGGAACACTGAAGCTTTCTTT
13	few	NA	TRBV21-1	TRBJ2-7	CASLGQASYEQYF	TGTGCCAGCCTCGGACAGGCGTCCTACGAGCAGTACTTC
14	NA	NA	TRBV13	TRBJ2-5	CASSLGGASGTQYF	TGTGCCAGCAGCTTAGGAGGTGCTTCTGGGACCCAGTACTTC
15	NA	TRBD1	TRBV10-3	TRBJ2-3	CAILRTGASTDTQYF	TGTGCCATCTTAAGGACAGGGGCCTCTACAGATACGCAGTATTTT
17	few	NA	TRBV4-2	TRBJ2-2	CASSQDRGRPNTGELFF	TGTGCCAGCAGCCAAGATAGGGGGAGACCCAACACCGGGGAGCTGTTTTTT
14	NA	TRBD2	TRBV10-3	TRBJ2-3	CAITKGTRPDTQYF	TGTGCCATCACCAAAGGGACTAGACCAGATACGCAGTATTTT